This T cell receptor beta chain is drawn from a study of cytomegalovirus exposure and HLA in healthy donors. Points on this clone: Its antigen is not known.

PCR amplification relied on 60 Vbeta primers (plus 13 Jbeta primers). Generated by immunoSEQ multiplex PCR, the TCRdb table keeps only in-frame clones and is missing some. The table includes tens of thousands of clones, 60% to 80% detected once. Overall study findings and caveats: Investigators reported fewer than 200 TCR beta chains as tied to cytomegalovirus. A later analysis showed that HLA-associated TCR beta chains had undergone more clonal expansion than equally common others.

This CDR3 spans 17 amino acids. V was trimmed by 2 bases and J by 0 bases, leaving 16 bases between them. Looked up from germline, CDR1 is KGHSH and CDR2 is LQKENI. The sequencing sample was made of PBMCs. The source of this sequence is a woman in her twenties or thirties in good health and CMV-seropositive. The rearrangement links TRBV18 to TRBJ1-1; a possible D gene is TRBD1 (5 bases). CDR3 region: CASSPAAGRALNTEAFF. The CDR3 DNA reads TGTGCCAGCTCACCAGCGGCAGGCAGGGCCCTGAACACTGAAGCTTTCTTT.